This T cell receptor (beta chain) came from a study of neurological immune-mediated disorders. Germline lookup yields CDR1 SGHRS and CDR2 YFSETQ. The CDR3 length is 16 residues. Trimming removed 5 bases from V and 7 bases from J; junction bases left unmatched: 14. Whole-study results and caveats: None of the CDR3 amino acid sequences found in expanded clones was shared across subjects. This suggests that the TCR-beta repertoires were private in all groups.

This clonotype appeared many times. Its specificity is not known. TCRdb independently ran MiXCR on the 5' RACE reads; one entry per CDR3 protein. The sample includes around 52,000 distinct CDR3 sequences, more than 5% of them seen just once. Sequencing was done on a sample of CD4+ T cells from blood. The sequence was collected from a young woman with multiple sclerosis. V is TRBV5-1 and J is TRBJ2-5, with TRBD2 matching over 10 bases. CDR3 in DNA: TGCGCCAGCAGTTCCAGCAGCGGGGGGGCCGGAGGGACCCAGTACTTC. Translation: CASSSSSGGAGGTQYF.